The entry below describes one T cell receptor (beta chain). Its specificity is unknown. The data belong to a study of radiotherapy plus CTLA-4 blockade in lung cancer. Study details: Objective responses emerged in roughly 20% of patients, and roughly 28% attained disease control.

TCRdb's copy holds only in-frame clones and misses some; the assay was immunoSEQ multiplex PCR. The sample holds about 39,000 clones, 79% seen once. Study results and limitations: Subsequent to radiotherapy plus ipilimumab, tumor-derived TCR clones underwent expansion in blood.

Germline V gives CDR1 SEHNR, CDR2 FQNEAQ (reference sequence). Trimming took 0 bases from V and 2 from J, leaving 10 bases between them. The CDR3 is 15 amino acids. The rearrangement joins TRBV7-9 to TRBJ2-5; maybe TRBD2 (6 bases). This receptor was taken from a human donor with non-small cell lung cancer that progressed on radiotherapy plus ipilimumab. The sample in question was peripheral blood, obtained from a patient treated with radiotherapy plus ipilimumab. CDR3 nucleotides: TGTGCCAGCAGCTTAGCGGGGCTAGCGCAAGAGACCCAGTACTTC. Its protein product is CASSLAGLAQETQYF.